This TCR beta chain was obtained from a study of human T cells and chemical hapten exposure. In the case of this clonotype: Its antigen is as yet unknown.

Time point of the sample: patch test 3, about 24 weeks after DPC sensitization. Documented treatment: therapeutic diphenylcyclopropenone sensitization with weekly scalp DPC. It was unfractionated whole blood from which total RNA was extracted. Individual cDNA molecules (in the library) carried attached unique molecular identifiers. MiXCR, applied by TCRdb to the RACE reads, yields one record per CDR3 protein. This sample has about 76,000 distinct CDR3 sequences; roughly 13% occur once, and the top ten carry 4.5% to 6%. Notes on the study in general: All donors were alopecia patients, so their immunity may differ from that of healthy people.

Unmatched junction bases numbered 4, after V lost 0 bases and J lost 4 bases. Germline V lookup: CDR1 SGHRS, CDR2 YFSETQ. This CDR3 has 16 amino acids. The specimen was whole blood, collected in connection with sensitization to the hapten diphenylcyclopropenone (DPC). The TCR comes from a woman between 50 and 59 years old with alopecia areata. Some clones in this sample may be carry-over from other donors' samples. This rearrangement joins TRBV5-1 to TRBJ2-3, with 11 bases aligning to TRBD1. CDR3 sequence: CASSLARDRGSDTQYF. DNA of the CDR3: TGCGCCAGCAGCTTGGCCCGGGACAGGGGGTCAGATACGCAGTATTTT.